The 26 T cell receptor beta chains presented below share a single source sample, sequenced in a study of blood T cells in healthy people across ages. Through a sample-barcoded 5' primer and a J-beta primer mix, a second PCR was run for roughly 7 to 12 cycles. TCRdb used MiXCR to reprocess the 5' RACE reads, holding one entry per CDR3 protein. The repertoire holds about 730,000 distinct CDR3 sequences, with about 42% as singletons. The sequencing sample was made of blood. The receptors originated from a woman aged 55-69 years in good health.

The chain employs TRBV12-3 or TRBV12-4 and TRBJ2-7; D is unclear. Between the trimmed V and J ends, which lost 3 bases and 0 bases, there was a span of 12 bases. The CDR3 totals 15 residues. CDR3 nucleotide sequence: TGTGCCAGCAGTTTCCGAAAGGATAGCTCCTACGAGCAGTACTTC. It yields the protein CASSFRKDSSYEQYF.

The sample holds a few counts of this clonotype. The V gene is TRBV10-3, the J gene TRBJ1-6, with 7 bases aligning to TRBD1. The CDR3 consists of 13 residues. Germline loops: CDR1 ENHRY, CDR2 SYGVKD. V gave up 4 bases and J gave up 11 bases; unmatched junction bases: 5. In DNA form, the CDR3 reads TGTGCCATCAGTGTCAGGGGGGGGACACCCCTCCACTTT. This gives the protein CAISVRGGTPLHF.

The chain has TRBV10-3 and TRBJ2-1, with D maybe TRBD2 (6 bases). Between the trimmed V and J ends, which lost 6 bases and 9 bases, there was a span of 15 bases. Germline V gene lookup returns CDR1 ENHRY and CDR2 SYGVKD. The CDR3 loop spans 13 amino acids. The chain's CDR3 is CAIRETIGGEQFF. The CDR3, as DNA: TGTGCCATCAGGGAGACTATCGGGGGTGAGCAGTTCTTC.

In the case of this clonotype: At one end, the junction sequence differs from germline, possibly due to a read error. The V call is TRBV6-5, the J call TRBJ2-1; weak D call: TRBD2 (6 bases). The length of the CDR3 is 17 residues. Looked up from germline, CDR1 is MNHEY and CDR2 is SVGAGI. CDR3 coding DNA: TGTGCCAGCAGCTACTCGGAGGGCGGGTTGTCCTACAATGAGCAGTTCTTC. Its translation is CASSYSEGGLSYNEQFF.

In its sample, this clonotype was seen a few times. The CDR3 coding sequence is TGTGCCAGCAGCTTAACCTGGAGTAACTATGGCTACACCTTC. The encoded protein is CASSLTWSNYGYTF. This sequence joins TRBV7-3 and TRBJ1-2, with unresolved D. Germline CDR1 and CDR2: SGHTA and FQGTGA. This CDR3 region has 14 residues. The V and J ends lost 0 bases and 1 base respectively, with 6 bases between them.

The J gene is TRBJ2-4, the V gene TRBV27; unclear D gene. Trimming cost V 6 bases and J 13 bases, with 22 bases left between them. Germline V gives CDR1 MNHEY, CDR2 SMNVEV (reference sequence). The CDR3 is 14 residues long. CDR3 nucleotide sequence: TGTGCCAGCAGCTCTTTCCCTCTCACAGATACGCAGTACTTC. It codes for CASSSFPLTDTQYF.

The chain is built from TRBV11-2 and TRBJ2-3, with 15 nucleotides matching TRBD2. With V trimmed by 7 bases and J by 6 bases, 11 bases remained unmatched. The germline gives CDR1 SGHAT, CDR2 FQNNGV. This CDR3 has 17 amino acids. DNA of the CDR3: TGTGCCAGCACGGGACTAGCGGGAGGCCGGTATGTGGATACGCAGTATTTT. Protein product: CASTGLAGGRYVDTQYF.

The chain uses TRBV20-1 and TRBJ2-7; 11 bases are a match to TRBD2. The CDR3 spans 16 residues. Looked up from germline, CDR1 is DFQATT and CDR2 is SNEGSKA (reference sequence). Losses at the gene ends were 2 bases for V and 3 bases for J; bases not matched to a gene: 9. CDR3 region: CSARPPLAGGIYEQYF. CDR3 coding DNA: TGCAGTGCTAGACCTCCCCTAGCGGGAGGAATCTACGAGCAGTACTTC.

This clonotype appeared a single time. The chain recombines TRBV28 with TRBJ2-5; 10 bases align to TRBD2. The CDR3 loop spans 15 amino acids. V dropped 4 bases and J dropped 11; count of bases not matched to a gene: 13. From germline, CDR1 is MDHEN and CDR2 SYDVKM. The CDR3, as DNA: TGTGCCAGCAGTTGGACTAGCGGACCCGGCAATGAGCAGTACTTC. Translating it yields CASSWTSGPGNEQYF.

This clonotype has only a few counts. The rearrangement uses TRBV7-2 and TRBJ2-2; perhaps TRBD1 as D (5 bases). The CDR3 is 12 amino acids. The germline CDR1 and CDR2 sequences are SGHTA and FQGNSA. V was trimmed by 9 bases and J by 5 bases, leaving 10 bases between them. In nucleotides, the CDR3 is TGTGCCAGTAACGCAGGGACCGGGGAGCTGTTTTTT. This sequence encodes CASNAGTGELFF.

The gene calls are TRBV6-6 and TRBJ2-3; 14 bases agree with TRBD2. This CDR3 contains 15 residues. With V trimmed by 6 bases and J by 6 bases, 5 bases remained unmatched. Germline CDR1 is MNHNY and CDR2 is SVGAGI (reference sequence). This chain's CDR3 is CASSGTSGSGDTQYF. CDR3 DNA: TGTGCCAGCAGCGGGACTAGCGGGAGTGGTGATACGCAGTATTTT.

The table lists this clonotype with many counts. The chain employs TRBV27 and TRBJ2-7; D unresolved. CDR3 size: 12 residues. Between the trimmed V and J ends, which lost 6 bases and 0 bases, there was a span of 6 bases. Germline V gene data show CDR1 as MNHEY and CDR2 as SMNVEV (reference sequence). The CDR3 region is CASRTISYEQYF. The CDR3, as DNA: TGTGCCAGCAGGACAATCTCCTACGAGCAGTACTTC.

This chain connects TRBV4-2 to TRBJ2-2, with D perhaps matching TRBD1 (6 bases). Trimming removed 4 bases from V and 2 bases from J, with 17 bases in between. Germline V CDR1 and CDR2: LGHNA, YNFKEQ. The CDR3 has 17 amino acids. The CDR3 DNA is TGTGCCAGCAGCCCCCAAGTGGGACACATAAACACCGGGGAGCTGTTTTTT. Protein: CASSPQVGHINTGELFF.

The rearrangement links TRBV11-2 to TRBJ2-1; weak D call: TRBD1 (5 bases). Germline V lookup: CDR1 SGHAT, CDR2 FQNNGV. V dropped 3 bases and J dropped 8 bases, with 17 bases sitting between them. The CDR3 is made up of 15 amino acids. The CDR3 DNA reads TGTGCCAGCAGCTTCAGGGTAAGTATAGAAGATGAGCAGTTCTTC. It codes for CASSFRVSIEDEQFF.

This clonotype showed up just a few times. V usage is TRBV4-3 and J usage is TRBJ2-1, with D tentatively TRBD1 or TRBD2 (6 bases each). Germline V gene lookup returns CDR1 LGHNA and CDR2 YSLEER. V shed 1 base and J shed 5 bases, with 12 bases lying between them. CDR3 length: 15 residues. Written as DNA, the CDR3 is TGCGCCAGCAGCCAAGTCCCGGGGGCTGACAATGAGCAGTTCTTC. Its translation: CASSQVPGADNEQFF.

Ten or more counts support this clonotype. The rearrangement links TRBV7-2 to TRBJ1-4; no definite D call. Germline CDR1 and CDR2: SGHTA and FQGNSA. V gave up 5 bases and J gave up 5 bases, with 9 bases separating them. The CDR3 spans 13 residues. As DNA, the CDR3 is TGTGCCAGCAGCCAAGAGCTGAATGAAAAACTGTTTTTT. Amino acid sequence: CASSQELNEKLFF.

The chain couples TRBV7-3 to TRBJ2-1; 7 bases fit TRBD1. This CDR3 has 15 amino acids. Unmatched junction bases numbered 10, after V lost 4 bases and J lost 7 bases. Germline lookup yields CDR1 SGHTA and CDR2 FQGTGA. CDR3 DNA sequence: TGTGCCAGCAGCTCCTCAAGTTCGACAGGGAATGAGCAGTTCTTC. This gives the protein CASSSSSSTGNEQFF. The variable domain in full, completed from reference TRBV7-3 and TRBJ2-1, reads GAGVSQTPSNKVTEKGKYVELRCDPISGHTALYWYRQSLGQGPEFLIYFQGTGAADDSGLPNDRFFAVRPEGSVSTLKIQRTERGDSAVYLCASSSSSSTGNEQFFGPGTRLTVL.

The gene calls are TRBV20-1 and TRBJ1-1; D uncertain. Germline V CDR1 and CDR2: DFQATT, SNEGSKA (reference sequence). CDR3 size: 13 residues. V lost 1 base and J 2 bases, leaving 8 bases between the germline ends. The CDR3 loop reads CSARGLVNTEAFF. The CDR3 nucleotides are TGCAGTGCTAGAGGTCTTGTCAACACTGAAGCTTTCTTT.

This clonotype was seen a handful of times. A read error is possible here, since a much larger clone lies one base away. The rearrangement joins TRBV7-3 to TRBJ2-1; 13 positions match TRBD2. Germline V CDR1 and CDR2: SGHTA, FQGTGA. V was pared by 5 bases and J by 5 bases, with 3 bases of the junction left unmatched. This CDR3 has 15 amino acids. The chain's CDR3 is CASSATSGGNNEQFF. CDR3 bases: TGTGCCAGCAGCGCGACTAGCGGGGGGAACAATGAGCAGTTCTTC.

Points on this clonotype: Just one base apart from a much larger clone, this may be a read error. The J gene is TRBJ2-5, the V gene TRBV29-1; D may be TRBD1 or TRBD2 (6 bases each). The CDR3 contains 15 residues. Trimming shortened V by 4 bases and J by 0 bases, and 15 bases separated the two germline ends. Germline values: CDR1 SQVTM, CDR2 ANQGSEA. The CDR3 region is CSVAPEGGYQETQYF. CDR3 nucleotide sequence: TGCAGCGTTGCCCCCGAGGGGGGCTACCAAGAGACCCAGTACTTC.

This clonotype was counted a few times. CDR3 nucleotides: TGCAGCGTGGCAAAAGGAGGGAACCAGCATGGCTACACCTTC. This translates into CSVAKGGNQHGYTF. This rearrangement joins TRBV29-1 to TRBJ1-2; D is undetermined. Trimming shortened V by 6 bases and J by 6 bases, and 20 bases separated the two germline ends. The CDR3 sequence is 14 residues long. Per germline, CDR1 SQVTM and CDR2 ANQGSEA.

This clonotype was observed many times. The genes are TRBV5-1 and TRBJ2-3; 9 bases are a match to TRBD1. This CDR3 has 17 residues. Germline V CDR1 and CDR2: SGHRS, YFSETQ. Losses at the gene ends were 4 bases for V and 6 bases for J; bases not matched to a gene: 15. CDR3 coding DNA: TGCGCCAGCAGCACCGGACAGGGGAGCGGTGCGCCGGATACGCAGTATTTT. Protein product: CASSTGQGSGAPDTQYF.

This clonotype was seen at least ten times. It may be a read error: a sequence one base away is much more abundant. The rearrangement joins TRBV7-9 to TRBJ2-5, with 12 bases that match TRBD2. This CDR3 has 16 amino acids. V shed 7 bases, J shed 11 bases, and the junction held 17 bases outside the gene matches. Germline V gene data show CDR1 as SEHNR and CDR2 as FQNEAQ (reference sequence). DNA of the CDR3: TGTGCCAGCACCTCGACTAGCGGGAGTAAGGTCAATGAGCAGTACTTC. This encodes CASTSTSGSKVNEQYF.

V is TRBV10-3 and J is TRBJ2-3, with 12 positions matching TRBD1. CDR3 length: 15 amino acids. Trimming at V came to 6 bases and at J to 5 bases, leaving 6 bases not matched to a gene. From germline, CDR1 is ENHRY and CDR2 SYGVKD. The CDR3 DNA reads TGTGCCATCAGCCCGGGACAGGGGGCGTTAGATACGCAGTATTTT. The encoded protein is CAISPGQGALDTQYF.

V is TRBV20-1 and J is TRBJ1-4; maybe TRBD1 (6 bases). Germline values: CDR1 DFQATT, CDR2 SNEGSKA (reference sequence). Trimming took 3 bases from V and 8 from J, leaving 13 bases between them. This CDR3 spans 13 amino acids. The CDR3 here is CSASSSGTEKLFF. The DNA of the CDR3 is TGCAGTGCTAGTTCCAGCGGGACAGAAAAACTGTTTTTT.

The chain joins TRBV14 to TRBJ2-5, with 10 bases aligning to TRBD2. Losses at the gene ends were 9 bases for V and 5 bases for J; bases not matched to a gene: 18. The germline V gene has CDR1 SGHDN and CDR2 FVKESK. The CDR3 extends over 17 amino acids. CDR3 loop: CASGEAASGRIRETQYF. CDR3 sequence (DNA): TGTGCCAGTGGGGAGGCGGCTAGCGGGAGAATCCGGGAGACCCAGTACTTC.